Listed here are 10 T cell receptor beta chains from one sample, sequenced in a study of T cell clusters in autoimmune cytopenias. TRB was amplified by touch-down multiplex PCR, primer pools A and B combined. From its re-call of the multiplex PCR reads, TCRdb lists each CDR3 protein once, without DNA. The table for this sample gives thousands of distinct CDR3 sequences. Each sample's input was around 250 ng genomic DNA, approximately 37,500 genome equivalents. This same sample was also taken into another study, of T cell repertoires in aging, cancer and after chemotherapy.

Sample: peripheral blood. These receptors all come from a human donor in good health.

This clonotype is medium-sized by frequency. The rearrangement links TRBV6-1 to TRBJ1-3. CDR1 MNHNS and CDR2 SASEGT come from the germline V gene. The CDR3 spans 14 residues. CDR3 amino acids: CASFPGGRGNTIYF.

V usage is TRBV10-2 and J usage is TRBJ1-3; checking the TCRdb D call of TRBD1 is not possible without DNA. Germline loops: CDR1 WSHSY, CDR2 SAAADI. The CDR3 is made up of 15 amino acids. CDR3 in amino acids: CASRDRAVSGNTIYF.

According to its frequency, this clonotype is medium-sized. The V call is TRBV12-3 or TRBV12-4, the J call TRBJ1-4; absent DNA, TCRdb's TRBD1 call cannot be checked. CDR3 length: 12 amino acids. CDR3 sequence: CASSGTAEKLFF.

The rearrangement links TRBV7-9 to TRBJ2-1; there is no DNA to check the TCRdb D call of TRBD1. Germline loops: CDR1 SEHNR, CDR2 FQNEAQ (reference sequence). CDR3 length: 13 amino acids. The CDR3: CASSDRGYNEQFF.

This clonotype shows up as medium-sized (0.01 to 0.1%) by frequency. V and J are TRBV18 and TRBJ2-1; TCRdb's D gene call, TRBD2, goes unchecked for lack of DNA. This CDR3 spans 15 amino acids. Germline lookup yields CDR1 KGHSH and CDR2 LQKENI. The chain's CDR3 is CASSPGERGGSEQFF.

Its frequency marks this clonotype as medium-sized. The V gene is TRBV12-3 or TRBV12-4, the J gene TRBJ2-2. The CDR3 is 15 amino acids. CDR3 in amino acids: CASSLSAGHTGELFF.

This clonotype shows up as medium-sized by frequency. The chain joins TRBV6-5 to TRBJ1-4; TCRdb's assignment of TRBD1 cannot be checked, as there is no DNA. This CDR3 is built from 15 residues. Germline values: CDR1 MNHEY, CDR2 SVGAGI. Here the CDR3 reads CASSYDGGTNEKLFF.

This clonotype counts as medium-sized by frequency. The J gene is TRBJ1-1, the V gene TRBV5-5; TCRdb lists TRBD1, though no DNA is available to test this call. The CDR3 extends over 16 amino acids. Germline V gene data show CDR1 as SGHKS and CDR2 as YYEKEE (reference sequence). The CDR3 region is CASSGGQGLMNTEAFF.

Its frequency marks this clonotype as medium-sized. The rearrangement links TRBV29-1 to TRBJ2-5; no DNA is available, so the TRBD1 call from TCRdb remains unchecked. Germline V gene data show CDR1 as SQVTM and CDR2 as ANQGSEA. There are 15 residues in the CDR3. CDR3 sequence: CSVELGNREQETQYF.

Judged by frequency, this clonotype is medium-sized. This CDR3 reads CSVDNMRRVGAFF. The genes are TRBV29-1 and TRBJ1-1. CDR1 is SQVTM and CDR2 is ANQGSEA in the germline V gene. The CDR3 is made up of 13 amino acids.